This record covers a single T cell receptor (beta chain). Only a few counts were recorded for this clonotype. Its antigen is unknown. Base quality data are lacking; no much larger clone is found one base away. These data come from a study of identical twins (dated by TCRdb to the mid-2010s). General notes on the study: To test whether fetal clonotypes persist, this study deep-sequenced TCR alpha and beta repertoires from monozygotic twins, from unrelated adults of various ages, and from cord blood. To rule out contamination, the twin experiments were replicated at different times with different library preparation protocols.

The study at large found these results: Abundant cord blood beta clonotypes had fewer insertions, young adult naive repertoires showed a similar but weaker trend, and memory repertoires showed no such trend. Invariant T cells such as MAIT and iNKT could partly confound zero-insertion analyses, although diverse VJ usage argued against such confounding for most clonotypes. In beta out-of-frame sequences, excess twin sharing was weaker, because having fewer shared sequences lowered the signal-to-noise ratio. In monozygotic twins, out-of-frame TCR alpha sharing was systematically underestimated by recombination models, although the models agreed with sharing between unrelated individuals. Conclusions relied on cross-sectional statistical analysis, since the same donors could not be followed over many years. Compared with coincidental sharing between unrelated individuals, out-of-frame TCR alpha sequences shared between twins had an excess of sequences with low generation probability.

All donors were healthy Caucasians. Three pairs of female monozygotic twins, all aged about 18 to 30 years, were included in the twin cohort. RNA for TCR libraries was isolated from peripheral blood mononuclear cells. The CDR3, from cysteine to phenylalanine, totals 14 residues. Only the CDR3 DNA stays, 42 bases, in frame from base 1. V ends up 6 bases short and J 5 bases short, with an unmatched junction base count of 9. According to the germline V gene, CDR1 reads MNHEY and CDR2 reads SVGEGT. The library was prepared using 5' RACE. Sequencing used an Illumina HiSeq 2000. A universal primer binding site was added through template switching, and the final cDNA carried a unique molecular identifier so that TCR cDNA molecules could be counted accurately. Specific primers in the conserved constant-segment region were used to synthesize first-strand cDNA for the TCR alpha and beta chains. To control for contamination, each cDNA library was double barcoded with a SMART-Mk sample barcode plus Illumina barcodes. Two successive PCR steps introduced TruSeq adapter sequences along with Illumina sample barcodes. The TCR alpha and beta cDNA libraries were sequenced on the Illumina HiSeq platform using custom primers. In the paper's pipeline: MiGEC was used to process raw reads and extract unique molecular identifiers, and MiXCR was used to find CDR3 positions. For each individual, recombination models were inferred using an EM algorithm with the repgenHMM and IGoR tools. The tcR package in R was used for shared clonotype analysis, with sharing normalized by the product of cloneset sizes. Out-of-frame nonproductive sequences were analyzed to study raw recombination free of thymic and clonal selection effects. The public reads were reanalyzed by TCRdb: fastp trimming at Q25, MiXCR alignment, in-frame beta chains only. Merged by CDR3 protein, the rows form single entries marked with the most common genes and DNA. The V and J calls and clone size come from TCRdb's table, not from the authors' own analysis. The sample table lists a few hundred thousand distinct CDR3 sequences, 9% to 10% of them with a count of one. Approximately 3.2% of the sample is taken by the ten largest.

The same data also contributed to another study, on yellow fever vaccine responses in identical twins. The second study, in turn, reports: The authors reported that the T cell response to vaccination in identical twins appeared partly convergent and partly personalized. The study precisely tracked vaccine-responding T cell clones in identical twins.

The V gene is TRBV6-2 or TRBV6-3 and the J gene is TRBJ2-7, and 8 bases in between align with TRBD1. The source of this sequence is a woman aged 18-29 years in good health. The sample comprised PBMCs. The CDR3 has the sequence CASRPQGAVHEQYF. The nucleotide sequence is TGTGCCAGCAGACCCCAGGGGGCAGTCCACGAGCAGTACTTC.